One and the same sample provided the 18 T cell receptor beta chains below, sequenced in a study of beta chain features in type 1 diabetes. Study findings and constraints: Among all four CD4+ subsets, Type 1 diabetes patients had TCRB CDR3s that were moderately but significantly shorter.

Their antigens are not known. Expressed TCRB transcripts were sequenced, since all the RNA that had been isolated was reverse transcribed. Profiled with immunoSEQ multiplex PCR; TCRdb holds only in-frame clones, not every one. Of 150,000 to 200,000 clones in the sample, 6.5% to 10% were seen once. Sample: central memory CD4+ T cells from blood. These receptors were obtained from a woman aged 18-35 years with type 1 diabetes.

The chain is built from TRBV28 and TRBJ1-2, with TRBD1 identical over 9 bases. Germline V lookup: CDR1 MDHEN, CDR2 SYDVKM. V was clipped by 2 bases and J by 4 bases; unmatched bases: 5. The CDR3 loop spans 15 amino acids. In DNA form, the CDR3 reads TGTGCCAGCAGTTTAGGACAGGGGAGAGTCTATGGCTACACCTTC. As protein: CASSLGQGRVYGYTF.

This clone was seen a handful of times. The CDR3 sequence: CASSLTTGNTGELFF. The CDR3 nucleotides read TGTGCCAGCAGCTTGACCACAGGGAACACCGGGGAGCTGTTTTTT. This chain uses TRBV5-4 with TRBJ2-2, with a weak D call TRBD1 (5 bases). The ends were cut back, 1 base at V and 1 base at J, with 8 bases in the middle. CDR1 and CDR2 from the germline V gene are SGHNT and YYREEE (reference sequence). The CDR3 consists of 15 residues.

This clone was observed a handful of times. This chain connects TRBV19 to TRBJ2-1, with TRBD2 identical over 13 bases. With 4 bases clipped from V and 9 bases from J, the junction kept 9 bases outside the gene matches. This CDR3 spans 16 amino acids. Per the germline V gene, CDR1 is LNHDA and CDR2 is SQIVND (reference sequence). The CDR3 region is CASSTTTSGGWVEQFF. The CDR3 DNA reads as TGTGCCAGTAGTACGACGACTAGCGGGGGGTGGGTTGAGCAGTTCTTC.

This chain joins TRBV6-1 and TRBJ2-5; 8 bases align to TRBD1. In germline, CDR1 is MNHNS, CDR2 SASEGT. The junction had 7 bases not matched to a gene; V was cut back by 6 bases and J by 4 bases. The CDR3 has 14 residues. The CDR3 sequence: CASRDRQGRETQYF. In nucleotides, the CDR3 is TGTGCCAGCAGGGATCGACAGGGGAGAGAGACCCAGTACTTC.

This CDR3 reads CASSSLGFSNEQFF. The CDR3 nucleotides are TGTGCCAGCAGCTCGCTCGGGTTTTCCAATGAGCAGTTCTTC. The V gene is TRBV7-2, the J gene TRBJ2-1; D not certain. Germline CDR1 and CDR2: SGHTA and FQGNSA. The CDR3 has 14 residues. V lost 4 bases, J lost 6 bases, and 13 bases lay in between.

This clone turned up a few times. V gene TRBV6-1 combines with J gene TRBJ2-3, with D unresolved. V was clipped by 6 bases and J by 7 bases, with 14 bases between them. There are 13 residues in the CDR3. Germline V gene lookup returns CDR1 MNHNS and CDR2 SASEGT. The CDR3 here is CASSEIDLNTQYF. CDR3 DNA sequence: TGTGCCAGCAGCGAAATTGACTTAAATACGCAGTATTTT.

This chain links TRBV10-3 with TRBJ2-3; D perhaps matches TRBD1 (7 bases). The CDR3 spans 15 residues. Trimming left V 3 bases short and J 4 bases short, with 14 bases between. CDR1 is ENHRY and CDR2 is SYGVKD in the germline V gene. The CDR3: CAISEPQGGADTQYF. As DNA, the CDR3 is TGTGCCATCAGTGAACCCCAGGGGGGCGCAGATACGCAGTATTTT.

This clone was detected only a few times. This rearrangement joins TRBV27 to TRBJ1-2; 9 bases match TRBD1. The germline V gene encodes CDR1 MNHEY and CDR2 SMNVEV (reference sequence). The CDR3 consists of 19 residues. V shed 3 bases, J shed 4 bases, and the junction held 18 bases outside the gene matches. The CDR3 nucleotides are TGTGCCAGCAGTTTTGTCCGAGGGGACAGGGATAGCTATGGCTATGGCTACACCTTC. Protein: CASSFVRGDRDSYGYGYTF.

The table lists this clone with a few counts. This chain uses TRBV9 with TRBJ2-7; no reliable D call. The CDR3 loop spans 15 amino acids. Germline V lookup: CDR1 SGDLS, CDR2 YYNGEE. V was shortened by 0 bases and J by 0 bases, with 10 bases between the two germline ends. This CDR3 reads CASSVDPVSSYEQYF. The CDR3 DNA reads TGTGCCAGCAGCGTAGATCCGGTTAGCTCCTACGAGCAGTACTTC.

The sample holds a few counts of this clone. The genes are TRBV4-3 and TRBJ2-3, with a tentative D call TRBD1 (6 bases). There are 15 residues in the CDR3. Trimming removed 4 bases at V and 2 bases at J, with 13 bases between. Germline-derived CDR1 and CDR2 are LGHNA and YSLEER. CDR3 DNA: TGCGCCAGCAGCCCAGCCGGGACATACACAGATACGCAGTATTTT. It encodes CASSPAGTYTDTQYF.

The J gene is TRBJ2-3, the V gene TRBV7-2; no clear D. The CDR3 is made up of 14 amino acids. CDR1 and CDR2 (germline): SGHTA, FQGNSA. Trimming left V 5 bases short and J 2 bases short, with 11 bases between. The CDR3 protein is CASSATRSTDTQYF. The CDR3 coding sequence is TGTGCCAGCAGCGCAACCCGGTCCACAGATACGCAGTATTTT.

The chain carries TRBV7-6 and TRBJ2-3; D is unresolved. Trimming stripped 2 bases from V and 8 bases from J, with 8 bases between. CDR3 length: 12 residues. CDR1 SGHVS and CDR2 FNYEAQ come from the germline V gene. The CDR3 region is CASSLSIGTQYF. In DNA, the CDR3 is TGTGCCAGCAGCTTATCTATCGGTACGCAGTATTTT.

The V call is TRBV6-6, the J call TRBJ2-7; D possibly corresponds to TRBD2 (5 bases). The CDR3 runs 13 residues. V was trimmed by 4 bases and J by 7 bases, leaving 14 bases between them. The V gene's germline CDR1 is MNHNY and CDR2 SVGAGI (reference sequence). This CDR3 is CASSSGSAREQYF. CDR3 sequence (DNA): TGTGCCAGCAGTTCGGGGTCTGCCAGGGAGCAGTACTTC.

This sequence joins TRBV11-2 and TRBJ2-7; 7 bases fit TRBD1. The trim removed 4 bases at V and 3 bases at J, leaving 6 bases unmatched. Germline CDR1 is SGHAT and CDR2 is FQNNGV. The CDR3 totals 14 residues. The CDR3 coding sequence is TGTGCCAGCAGCTCGATGGGACAGAACTACGAGCAGTACTTC. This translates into CASSSMGQNYEQYF.

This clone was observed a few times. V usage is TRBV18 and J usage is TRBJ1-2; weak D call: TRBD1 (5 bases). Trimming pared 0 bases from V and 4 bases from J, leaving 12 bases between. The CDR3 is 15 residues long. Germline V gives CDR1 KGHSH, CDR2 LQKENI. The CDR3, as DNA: TGTGCCAGCTCACCACCGATGGGGGGAGGCTATGGCTACACCTTC. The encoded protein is CASSPPMGGGYGYTF.

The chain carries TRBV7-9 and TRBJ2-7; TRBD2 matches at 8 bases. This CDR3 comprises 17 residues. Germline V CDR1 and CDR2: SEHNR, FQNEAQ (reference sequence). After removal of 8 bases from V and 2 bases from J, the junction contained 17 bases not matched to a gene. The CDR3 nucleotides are TGTGCCAGCCAGAACGGGGTTAGCGGGGATCTCACCTACGAGCAGTACTTC. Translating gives CASQNGVSGDLTYEQYF. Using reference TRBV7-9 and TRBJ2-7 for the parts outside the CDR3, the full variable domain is DTGVSQNPRHKITKRGQNVTFRCDPISEHNRLYWYRQTLGQGPEFLTYFQNEAQLEKSRLLSDRFSAERPKGSFSTLEIQRTEQGDSAMYLCASQNGVSGDLTYEQYFGPGTRLTVT.

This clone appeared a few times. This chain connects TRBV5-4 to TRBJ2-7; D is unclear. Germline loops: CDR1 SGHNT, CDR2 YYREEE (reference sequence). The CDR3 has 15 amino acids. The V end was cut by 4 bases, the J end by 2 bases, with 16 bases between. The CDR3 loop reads CASSPPAAAAYEQYF. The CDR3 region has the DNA TGTGCCAGCAGCCCCCCGGCGGCCGCAGCCTACGAGCAGTACTTC.

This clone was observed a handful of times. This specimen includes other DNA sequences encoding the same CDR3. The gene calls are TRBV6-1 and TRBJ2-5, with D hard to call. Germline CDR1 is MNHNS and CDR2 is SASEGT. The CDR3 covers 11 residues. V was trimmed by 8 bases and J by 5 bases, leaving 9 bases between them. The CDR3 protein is CASSAGETQYF. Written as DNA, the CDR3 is TGTGCCAGCTCCGCCGGGGAGACCCAGTACTTC.